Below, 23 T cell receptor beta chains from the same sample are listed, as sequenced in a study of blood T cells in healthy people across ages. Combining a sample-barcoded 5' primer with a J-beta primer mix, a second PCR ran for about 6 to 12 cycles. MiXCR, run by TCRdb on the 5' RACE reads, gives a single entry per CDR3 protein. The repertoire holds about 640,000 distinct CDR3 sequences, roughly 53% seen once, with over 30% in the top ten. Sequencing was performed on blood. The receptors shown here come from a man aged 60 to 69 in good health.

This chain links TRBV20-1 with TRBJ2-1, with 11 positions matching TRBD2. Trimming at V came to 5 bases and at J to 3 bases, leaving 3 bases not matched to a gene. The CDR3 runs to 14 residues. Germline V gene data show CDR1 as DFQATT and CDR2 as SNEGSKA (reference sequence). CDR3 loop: CSALAGGSYNEQFF. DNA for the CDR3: TGCAGTGCTCTAGCGGGGGGCAGCTACAATGAGCAGTTCTTC.

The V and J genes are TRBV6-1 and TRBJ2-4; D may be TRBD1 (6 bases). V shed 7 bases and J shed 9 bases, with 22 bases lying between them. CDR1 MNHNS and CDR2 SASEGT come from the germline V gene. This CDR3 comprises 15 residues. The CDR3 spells CASTPSLGGLGIQYF. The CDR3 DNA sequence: TGTGCCAGCACCCCTAGCCTAGGGGGTCTGGGCATTCAGTACTTC.

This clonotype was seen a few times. CDR3 nucleotides: TGTGCCAGCGGCTCGGGACAGCCTAATGAAAAACTGTTTTTT. This encodes CASGSGQPNEKLFF. The gene calls are TRBV3-1 and TRBJ1-4; TRBD1 matches at 7 bases. Trimming took 8 bases from V and 3 from J; bases not matched to a gene: 6. In germline, CDR1 is LGHDT, CDR2 YNNKEL (reference sequence). This CDR3 contains 14 residues.

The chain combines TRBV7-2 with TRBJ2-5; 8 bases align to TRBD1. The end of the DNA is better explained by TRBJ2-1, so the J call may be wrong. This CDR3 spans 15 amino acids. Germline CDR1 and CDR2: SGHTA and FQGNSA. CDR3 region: CASSLMGQAQETQFF. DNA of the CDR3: TGTGCCAGCAGCTTAATGGGACAGGCCCAAGAGACCCAGTTCTTC.

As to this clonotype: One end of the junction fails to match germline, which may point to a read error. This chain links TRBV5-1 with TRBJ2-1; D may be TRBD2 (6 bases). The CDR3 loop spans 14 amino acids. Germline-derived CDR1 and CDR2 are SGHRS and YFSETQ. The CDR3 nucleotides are TGCGCCAGCAGTTTGGGAGCTAGCGTCAATGAGCAGTTCTTC. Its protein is CASSLGASVNEQFF.

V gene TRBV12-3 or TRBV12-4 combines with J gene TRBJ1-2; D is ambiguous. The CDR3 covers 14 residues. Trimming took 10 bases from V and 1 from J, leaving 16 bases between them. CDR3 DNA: TGTGCCATCCTACCGCAGAAAAATAACTATGGCTACACCTTC. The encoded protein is CAILPQKNNYGYTF.

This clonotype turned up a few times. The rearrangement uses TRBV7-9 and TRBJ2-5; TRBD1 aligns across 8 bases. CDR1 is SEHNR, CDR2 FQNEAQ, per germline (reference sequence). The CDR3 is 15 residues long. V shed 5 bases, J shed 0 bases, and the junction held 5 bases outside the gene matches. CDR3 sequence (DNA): TGTGCCAGCAGCCCGGGACAGGTCTACCAAGAGACCCAGTACTTC. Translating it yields CASSPGQVYQETQYF.

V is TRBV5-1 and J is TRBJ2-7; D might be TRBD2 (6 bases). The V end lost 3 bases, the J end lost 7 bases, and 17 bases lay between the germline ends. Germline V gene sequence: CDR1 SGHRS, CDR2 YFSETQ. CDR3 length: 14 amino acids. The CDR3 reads CASSSPGLTGEQYF. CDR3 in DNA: TGCGCCAGCAGCTCCCCGGGACTTACGGGGGAGCAGTACTTC.

The CDR3: CAISGGVGETQYF. The CDR3 region has the DNA TGTGCCATCAGTGGGGGGGTAGGAGAGACCCAGTACTTC. The rearrangement links TRBV10-3 to TRBJ2-5, with D possibly being TRBD2 (6 bases). The CDR3 runs to 13 residues. From germline, CDR1 is ENHRY and CDR2 SYGVKD. Trimming pared 4 bases from V and 4 bases from J, leaving 10 bases between.

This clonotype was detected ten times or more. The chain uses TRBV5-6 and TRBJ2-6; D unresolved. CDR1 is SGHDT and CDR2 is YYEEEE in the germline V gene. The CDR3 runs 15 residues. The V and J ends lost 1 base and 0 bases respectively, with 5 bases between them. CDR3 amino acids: CASSLSVSGANVLTF. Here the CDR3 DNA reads TGTGCCAGCAGCTTGTCCGTCTCTGGGGCCAACGTCCTGACTTTC. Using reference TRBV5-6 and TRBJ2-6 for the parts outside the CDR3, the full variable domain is DAGVTQSPTHLIKTRGQQVTLRCSPKSGHDTVSWYQQALGQGPQFIFQYYEEEERQRGNFPDRFSGHQFPNYSSELNVNALLLGDSALYLCASSLSVSGANVLTFGAGSRLTVL.

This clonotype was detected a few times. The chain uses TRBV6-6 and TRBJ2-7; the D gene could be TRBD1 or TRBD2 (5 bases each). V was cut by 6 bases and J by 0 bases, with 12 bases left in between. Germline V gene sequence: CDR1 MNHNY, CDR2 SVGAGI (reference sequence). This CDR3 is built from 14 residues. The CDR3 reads CASRKGPSSYEQYF. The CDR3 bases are TGTGCCAGCAGGAAGGGACCGAGCTCCTACGAGCAGTACTTC.

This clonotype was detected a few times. The CDR3 is CSARVTGAATNEKLFF. CDR3 DNA sequence: TGCAGTGCTAGAGTTACTGGGGCGGCAACTAATGAAAAACTGTTTTTT. The chain recombines TRBV20-1 with TRBJ1-4; possible D gene TRBD1, 5 bases. V lost 1 base and J lost 0, with 12 bases in between. The CDR3 consists of 16 residues. Germline V gene lookup returns CDR1 DFQATT and CDR2 SNEGSKA (reference sequence).

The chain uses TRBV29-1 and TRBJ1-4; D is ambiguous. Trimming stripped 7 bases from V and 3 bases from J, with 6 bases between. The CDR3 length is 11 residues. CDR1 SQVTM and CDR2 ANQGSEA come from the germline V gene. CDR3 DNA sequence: TGCAGCGGGACCTCTAATGAAAAACTGTTTTTT. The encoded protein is CSGTSNEKLFF.

CDR3: CASSVVSGGRGAYNEQFF. The CDR3 region has the DNA TGTGCCAGCAGCGTAGTATCAGGAGGCAGGGGAGCCTACAATGAGCAGTTCTTC. V and J are TRBV9 and TRBJ2-1; D is possibly TRBD1 (6 bases). Trimming took off 0 bases at V and 2 bases at J, with 18 bases between the two ends. Germline values: CDR1 SGDLS, CDR2 YYNGEE. The CDR3 sequence is 18 residues long.

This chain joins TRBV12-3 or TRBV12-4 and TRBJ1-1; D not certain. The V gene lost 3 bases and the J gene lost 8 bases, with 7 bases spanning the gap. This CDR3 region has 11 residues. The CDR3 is CASSFIGEAFF. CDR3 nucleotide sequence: TGTGCCAGCAGTTTTATAGGGGAAGCTTTCTTT.

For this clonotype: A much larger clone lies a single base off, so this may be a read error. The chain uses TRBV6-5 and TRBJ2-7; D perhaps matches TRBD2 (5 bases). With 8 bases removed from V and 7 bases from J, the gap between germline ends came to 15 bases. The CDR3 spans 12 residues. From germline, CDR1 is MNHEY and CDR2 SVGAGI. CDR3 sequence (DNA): TGTGCCAGCGGCCGGGGTTACAATGAGCAGTACTTC. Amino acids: CASGRGYNEQYF.

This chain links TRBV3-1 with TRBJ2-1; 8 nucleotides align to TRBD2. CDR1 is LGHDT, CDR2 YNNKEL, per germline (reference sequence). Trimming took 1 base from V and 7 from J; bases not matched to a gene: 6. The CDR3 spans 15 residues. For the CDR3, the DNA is TGTGCCAGCAGCCAAGTAGCGGGGCGCATTAATGAGCAGTTCTTC. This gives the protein CASSQVAGRINEQFF.

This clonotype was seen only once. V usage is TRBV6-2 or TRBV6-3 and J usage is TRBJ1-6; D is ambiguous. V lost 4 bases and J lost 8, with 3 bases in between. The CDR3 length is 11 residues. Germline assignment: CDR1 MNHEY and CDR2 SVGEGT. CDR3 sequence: CASSSYSPLHF. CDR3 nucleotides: TGTGCCAGCAGTTCATATTCACCCCTCCACTTT.

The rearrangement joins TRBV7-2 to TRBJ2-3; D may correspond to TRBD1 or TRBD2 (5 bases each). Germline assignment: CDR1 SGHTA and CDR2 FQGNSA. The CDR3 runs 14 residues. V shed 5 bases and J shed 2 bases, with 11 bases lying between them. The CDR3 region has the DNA TGTGCCAGCAGCCCCGGGGCGGCCACAGATACGCAGTATTTT. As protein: CASSPGAATDTQYF. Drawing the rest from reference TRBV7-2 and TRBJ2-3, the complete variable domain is GAGVSQSPSNKVTEKGKDVELRCDPISGHTALYWYRQSLGQGLEFLIYFQGNSAPDKSGLPSDRFSAERTGGSVSTLTIQRTQQEDSAVYLCASSPGAATDTQYFGPGTRLTVL.

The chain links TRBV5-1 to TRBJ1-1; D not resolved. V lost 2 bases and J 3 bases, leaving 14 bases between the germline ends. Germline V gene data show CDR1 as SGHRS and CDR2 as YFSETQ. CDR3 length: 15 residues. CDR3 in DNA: TGCGCCAGCAGCTTTACATTAAACGGATACACTGAAGCTTTCTTT. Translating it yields CASSFTLNGYTEAFF.

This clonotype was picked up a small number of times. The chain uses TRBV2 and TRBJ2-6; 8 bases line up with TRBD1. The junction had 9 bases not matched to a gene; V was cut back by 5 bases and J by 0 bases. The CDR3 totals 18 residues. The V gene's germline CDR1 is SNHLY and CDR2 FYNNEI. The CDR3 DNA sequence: TGTGCCAGCAGTACCTATGGACAGGGCCACTCTGGGGCCAACGTCCTGACTTTC. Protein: CASSTYGQGHSGANVLTF.

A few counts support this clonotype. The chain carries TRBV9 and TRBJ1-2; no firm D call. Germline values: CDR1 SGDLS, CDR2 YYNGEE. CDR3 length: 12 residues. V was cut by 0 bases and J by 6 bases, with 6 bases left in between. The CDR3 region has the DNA TGTGCCAGCAGCGTAGCCGGCGATGGCTACACCTTC. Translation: CASSVAGDGYTF.

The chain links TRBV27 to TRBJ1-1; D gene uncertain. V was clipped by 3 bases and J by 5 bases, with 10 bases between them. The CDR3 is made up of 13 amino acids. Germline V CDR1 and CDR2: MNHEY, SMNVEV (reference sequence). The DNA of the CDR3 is TGTGCCAGCAGTTTCATTGGCGGGACTGAAGCTTTCTTT. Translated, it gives CASSFIGGTEAFF.